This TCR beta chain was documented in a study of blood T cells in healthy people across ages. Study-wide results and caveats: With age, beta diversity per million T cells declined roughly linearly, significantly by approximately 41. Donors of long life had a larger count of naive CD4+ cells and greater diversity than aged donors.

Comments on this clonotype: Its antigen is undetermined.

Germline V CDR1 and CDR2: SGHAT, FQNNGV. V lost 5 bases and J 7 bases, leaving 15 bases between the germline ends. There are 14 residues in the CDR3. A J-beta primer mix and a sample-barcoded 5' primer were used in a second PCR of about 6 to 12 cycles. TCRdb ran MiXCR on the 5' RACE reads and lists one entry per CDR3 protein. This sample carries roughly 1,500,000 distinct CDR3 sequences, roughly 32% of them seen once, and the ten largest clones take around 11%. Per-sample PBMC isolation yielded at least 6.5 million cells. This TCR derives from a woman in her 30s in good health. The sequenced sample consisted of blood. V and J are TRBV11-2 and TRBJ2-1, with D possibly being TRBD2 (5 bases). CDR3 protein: CASSRAITSNEQFF. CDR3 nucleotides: TGTGCCAGCAGCCGAGCGATCACTAGTAATGAGCAGTTCTTC. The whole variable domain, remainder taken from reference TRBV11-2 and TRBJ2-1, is EAGVAQSPRYKIIEKRQSVAFWCNPISGHATLYWYQQILGQGPKLLIQFQNNGVVDDSQLPKDRFSAERLKGVDSTLKIQPAKLEDSAVYLCASSRAITSNEQFFGPGTRLTVL.